This passage covers 30 T cell receptor beta chains from one sample sequenced in a study of blood T cells in healthy people across ages. The use of a sample-barcoded 5' primer and a J-beta primer mix characterized a second PCR of roughly 6 to 11 cycles. Each CDR3 protein gets one entry after TCRdb re-called the 5' RACE reads with MiXCR. Altogether 600,000 to 850,000 distinct CDR3 sequences are present, approximately 43% being singletons, with the ten largest covering approximately 22%. Sequencing input: blood. These receptors were collected from a woman aged 60-70 years in good health.

The table lists this clonotype with a few counts. The V and J genes are TRBV16 and TRBJ2-4; D gene unclear. The CDR3 extends over 17 amino acids. Per the germline V gene, CDR1 is KGHSY and CDR2 is FQNENV. Trimming took off 8 bases at V and 0 bases at J, with 20 bases between the two ends. The CDR3 region is CASGPQKTELAKNIQYF. In DNA, the CDR3 is TGTGCCAGCGGCCCTCAGAAGACGGAACTAGCCAAAAACATTCAGTACTTC.

The V and J genes are TRBV12-3 or TRBV12-4 and TRBJ1-2; 7 bases fit TRBD1. The CDR3 extends over 16 amino acids. With 6 bases clipped from V and 0 bases from J, the junction kept 10 bases outside the gene matches. The DNA for the CDR3 is TGTGCCAGCAGAACGACAGGGATACTCGCTAACTATGGCTACACCTTC. Encoded protein: CASRTTGILANYGYTF.

This sequence joins TRBV6-8 and TRBJ1-6; 7 bases map to TRBD1. Germline V gene sequence: CDR1 MNHGY, CDR2 SAAAGT. Germline trimming cut 4 bases from V and 6 bases from J; bases unmatched to any gene: 6. The CDR3 is made up of 15 amino acids. The CDR3 sequence: CASSFPGDSNSPLHF. CDR3 bases: TGTGCCAGCAGTTTCCCCGGGGACAGTAATTCACCCCTCCACTTT.

This clonotype has just one count. The chain employs TRBV3-1 and TRBJ1-1; 7 nucleotides align to TRBD1. Germline V gene data show CDR1 as LGHDT and CDR2 as YNNKEL (reference sequence). The CDR3 loop spans 13 amino acids. The trim removed 4 bases at V and 12 bases at J, leaving 11 bases unmatched. For the CDR3, the DNA is TGTGCCAGCAGCCCCGGGCGACAGGGCGGTCCTTTCTTT. Translating it yields CASSPGRQGGPFF.

J is TRBJ2-3 and V is TRBV20-1; D might be TRBD1 or TRBD2, each matching 5 bases. Germline values: CDR1 DFQATT, CDR2 SNEGSKA (reference sequence). Trimming removed 6 bases at V and 10 bases at J, with 14 bases between. The CDR3 sequence is 11 residues long. The CDR3 nucleotides read TGCAGTGCGAGCCGGGGCTCATCGCAGTATTTT. Translated: CSASRGSSQYF.

V and J are TRBV12-3 or TRBV12-4 and TRBJ2-2; 7 bases are shared with TRBD1. This CDR3 region has 15 residues. The junction had 5 bases not matched to a gene; V was cut back by 2 bases and J by 5 bases. The CDR3 loop is CASSLQGQATGELFF. The CDR3 DNA sequence: TGTGCCAGCAGTTTACAAGGACAGGCGACCGGGGAGCTGTTTTTT.

This clonotype was detected a few times. The chain uses TRBV3-1 and TRBJ2-7; D remains ambiguous. The CDR3 is 13 amino acids. With 4 bases removed from V and 2 bases from J, the gap between germline ends came to 9 bases. The germline CDR1 and CDR2 sequences are LGHDT and YNNKEL (reference sequence). For the CDR3, the DNA is TGTGCCAGCAGCCCCGTTGGTCCCTACGAGCAGTACTTC. Its protein is CASSPVGPYEQYF.

The chain is built from TRBV20-1 and TRBJ2-4; 9 bases are a match to TRBD1. With the DNA end fitting TRBJ2-5 better, the J assignment may be wrong. The CDR3 totals 13 residues. Germline values: CDR1 DFQATT, CDR2 SNEGSKA (reference sequence). The CDR3 DNA follows: TGCAGTGCCCACAGGGGGCGGCCAGAGACCCAGTACTTC. Its translation is CSAHRGRPETQYF.

The table lists this clonotype with a count of one. The chain joins TRBV6-5 to TRBJ2-5, with TRBD2 matching 9 bases. The V gene's germline CDR1 is MNHEY and CDR2 SVGAGI. The CDR3 consists of 16 residues. V lost 0 bases, J lost 1 base, and 3 bases stayed unmatched. The CDR3 region has the DNA TGTGCCAGCAGTTACTCTTTAGCGGGGGCCCAAGAGACCCAGTACTTC. Translating gives CASSYSLAGAQETQYF.

This clonotype was counted ten times or more. The chain recombines TRBV10-3 with TRBJ2-5; 8 nucleotides match TRBD2. V gave up 10 bases and J gave up 2 bases; unmatched junction bases: 12. CDR1 and CDR2 (germline): ENHRY, SYGVKD. This CDR3 is 15 amino acids long. This CDR3 reads CATYWGSGKQETQYF. The CDR3 region has the DNA TGTGCCACTTACTGGGGTAGCGGGAAACAAGAGACCCAGTACTTC.

The chain uses TRBV30 and TRBJ2-7; 9 nucleotides agree with TRBD1. Looked up from germline, CDR1 is GTSNPN and CDR2 is SVGIG (reference sequence). The CDR3 is 13 amino acids. With 5 bases clipped from V and 3 bases from J, the junction kept 5 bases outside the gene matches. The CDR3 DNA reads as TGTGCCTGGGACCCGGGACAGGGCTACGAGCAGTACTTC. Amino acids: CAWDPGQGYEQYF.

The count of this clonotype is one. A much larger clone sits a single nucleotide away, making a read error possible. The J gene is TRBJ2-7, the V gene TRBV6-2 or TRBV6-3, with D perhaps assigned TRBD1 or TRBD2 (5 bases each). The CDR3 sequence is 13 residues long. Germline V gene data show CDR1 as MNHEY and CDR2 as SVGEGT. As DNA, the CDR3 is TGTGCCAGCAGGAGGGGCGGATCCTACGAGCTGTACTTC. Residues: CASRRGGSYELYF.

In this sample, this clonotype turned up a few times. J is TRBJ1-4 and V is TRBV29-1; 9 positions agree with TRBD1. Germline V gives CDR1 SQVTM, CDR2 ANQGSEA. Trimming removed 6 bases from V and 8 bases from J; junction bases left unmatched: 4. CDR3 size: 12 residues. The CDR3: CSVGTGREKLFF. The CDR3, as DNA: TGCAGCGTAGGGACAGGGCGAGAAAAACTGTTTTTT.

Notes on this clonotype: This may arise from a read error, as a much more abundant clone is one base away. This chain connects TRBV7-3 to TRBJ2-7; D call uncertain. The last part of the DNA fits TRBJ2-5 better; the J call may be wrong. The CDR3 has 16 residues. Per the germline V gene, CDR1 is SGHTA and CDR2 is FQGTGA. CDR3 protein: CASSLTGASPQGTQYF. DNA of the CDR3: TGTGCCAGCAGCTTAACAGGCGCGAGTCCCCAAGGGACCCAGTACTTC.

This clonotype was seen ten or more times. The rearrangement links TRBV7-2 to TRBJ1-5, with no clear D. Germline CDR1 reads SGHTA; CDR2 reads FQGNSA. The CDR3 runs 13 residues. Trimming stripped 1 base from V and 3 bases from J, with 4 bases between. The chain's CDR3 is CASSLGINQPQHF. The CDR3 DNA reads TGTGCCAGCAGCTTAGGGATCAATCAGCCCCAGCATTTT.

The chain has TRBV7-9 and TRBJ1-1, with D possibly TRBD1 on 6 matching bases. Germline CDR1 is SEHNR and CDR2 is FQNEAQ (reference sequence). The CDR3 contains 13 residues. The ends were cut back, 3 bases at V and 4 bases at J, with 9 bases in the middle. The chain's CDR3 is CASSFTGLTEAFF. DNA for the CDR3: TGTGCCAGCAGCTTTACAGGGCTCACTGAAGCTTTCTTT. Full variable domain (missing parts from reference TRBV7-9 and TRBJ1-1): DTGVSQNPRHKITKRGQNVTFRCDPISEHNRLYWYRQTLGQGPEFLTYFQNEAQLEKSRLLSDRFSAERPKGSFSTLEIQRTEQGDSAMYLCASSFTGLTEAFFGQGTRLTVV.

The chain uses TRBV27 and TRBJ2-1; D is unclear. CDR1 is MNHEY and CDR2 is SMNVEV in the germline V gene (reference sequence). V was trimmed by 6 bases and J by 3 bases, leaving 12 bases between them. The length of the CDR3 is 14 residues. CDR3 bases: TGTGCCAGCAGCTCTGGGGATTTCTACAATGAGCAGTTCTTC. It is translated as CASSSGDFYNEQFF.

This clonotype was counted a few times. The J gene is TRBJ1-2, the V gene TRBV7-9, with 10 bases identical to TRBD1. Germline values: CDR1 SEHNR, CDR2 FQNEAQ (reference sequence). This CDR3 is built from 15 residues. After removal of 3 bases from V and 8 bases from J, the junction contained 9 bases not matched to a gene. This chain's CDR3 is CASSFAGTGASGYTF. The DNA of the CDR3 is TGTGCCAGCAGCTTTGCCGGGACAGGGGCTTCGGGCTACACCTTC.

This clonotype has just a few counts. V gene TRBV6-1 combines with J gene TRBJ2-1; a weak D match, TRBD1 (6 bases). Trimming removed 3 bases at V and 0 bases at J, with 15 bases between. The CDR3 is 17 amino acids. CDR1 is MNHNS, CDR2 SASEGT, per germline. CDR3 amino acids: CASSDSRQASSYNEQFF. CDR3 in DNA: TGTGCCAGCAGTGACAGTAGACAGGCGAGCTCCTACAATGAGCAGTTCTTC.

This clonotype occurred many times. The J gene is TRBJ2-7, the V gene TRBV6-5; 8 bases are shared with TRBD1. Germline CDR1 and CDR2: MNHEY and SVGAGI. The CDR3 totals 15 residues. The junction had 5 bases not matched to a gene; V was cut back by 2 bases and J by 2 bases. The CDR3 loop reads CASSYVQGVTYEQYF. CDR3 nucleotides: TGTGCCAGCAGTTACGTACAGGGGGTCACCTACGAGCAGTACTTC.

The V call is TRBV12-3 or TRBV12-4, the J call TRBJ1-6, with 7 bases that match TRBD1. J gave up 0 bases and V 3 bases, and 5 bases lay outside the gene matches. This CDR3 is built from 17 residues. The CDR3, as DNA: TGTGCCAGCAGTTTGACAGGGCCGAGCTCCTATAATTCACCCCTCCACTTT. This encodes CASSLTGPSSYNSPLHF.

J is TRBJ1-2 and V is TRBV28; D possibly corresponds to TRBD1 (6 bases). The germline V gene has CDR1 MDHEN and CDR2 SYDVKM. Between the trimmed V and J ends, which lost 5 bases and 8 bases, there was a span of 15 bases. CDR3 length: 13 amino acids. The CDR3 is CASSLITGNGYTF. CDR3 coding DNA: TGTGCCAGCAGTCTTATTACAGGGAACGGCTACACCTTC.

The table lists this clonotype with a few counts. The V gene is TRBV27, the J gene TRBJ1-2, with D possibly matching TRBD1 (5 bases). Germline V gene sequence: CDR1 MNHEY, CDR2 SMNVEV (reference sequence). The CDR3 consists of 15 residues. V gave up 4 bases and J gave up 4 bases, with 16 bases separating them. CDR3 region: CASSYDPGAGYGYTF. For the CDR3, the DNA is TGTGCCAGCAGTTACGACCCCGGGGCGGGCTATGGCTACACCTTC.

In this sample, this clonotype turned up once. The chain has TRBV11-3 and TRBJ2-1; 8 nucleotides line up with TRBD2. CDR3 length: 12 amino acids. V shed 0 bases, J shed 15 bases, and the junction held 4 bases outside the gene matches. The V gene's germline CDR1 is SGHNT and CDR2 YENEEA. The CDR3 DNA reads as TGTGCCAGCAGCTTAGAGAGCGGGGGTGTGTTCTTC. Encoded protein: CASSLESGGVFF.

This clonotype appeared a few times. This chain joins TRBV24-1 and TRBJ2-1, with D possibly TRBD1 on 6 matching bases. The ends were cut back, 5 bases at V and 2 bases at J, with 9 bases in the middle. The CDR3 spans 14 residues. Looked up from germline, CDR1 is KGHDR and CDR2 is SFDVKD. CDR3 amino acids: CATSGRGTYNEQFF. CDR3 bases: TGTGCCACCAGTGGCAGGGGTACCTACAATGAGCAGTTCTTC.

This chain joins TRBV7-8 and TRBJ2-1, with 9 nucleotides matching TRBD2. V was pared by 5 bases and J by 4 bases, with 6 bases of the junction left unmatched. CDR1 is SGHVS and CDR2 is FQNEAQ in the germline V gene. The CDR3 runs 15 residues. Here the CDR3 DNA reads TGTGCCAGCAGCAGACTGCTAGCGGGGTACAATGAGCAGTTCTTC. Protein sequence: CASSRLLAGYNEQFF.

This clonotype was found a few times. V and J are TRBV25-1 and TRBJ2-1; D is possibly TRBD1 (6 bases). Trimming stripped 4 bases from V and 1 base from J, with 11 bases between. The CDR3 runs to 15 residues. The germline gives CDR1 MGHDK, CDR2 SYGVNS. CDR3 coding DNA: TGTGCCAGCAGTGGTGGACAGAGGTCCTACAATGAGCAGTTCTTC. Protein product: CASSGGQRSYNEQFF.

This chain connects TRBV5-1 to TRBJ1-2; TRBD1 aligns across 9 bases. The CDR3 runs 15 residues. The J segment lost 4 bases and the V segment lost 4 bases, leaving 8 bases of the junction unmatched. In germline, CDR1 is SGHRS, CDR2 YFSETQ. The CDR3 loop is CASSPGQGRGYGYTF. The CDR3 nucleotides are TGCGCCAGCAGCCCAGGACAGGGGCGGGGCTATGGCTACACCTTC.

With respect to this clonotype: A much larger clone is a single base away; this may be a read error. This rearrangement joins TRBV12-3 or TRBV12-4 to TRBJ2-7; D not certain. With 2 bases removed from V and 9 bases from J, the gap between germline ends came to 17 bases. The CDR3 contains 14 residues. CDR3 nucleotides: TGTGCCAGCAGTTTAAAGGGAAGGAGACGCGGGCAGTACTTC. Translated: CASSLKGRRRGQYF.

The chain carries TRBV9 and TRBJ1-2, with 8 bases matching TRBD1. This CDR3 contains 12 residues. Losses at the gene ends were 7 bases for V and 7 bases for J; bases not matched to a gene: 6. CDR1 and CDR2 (germline): SGDLS, YYNGEE. The CDR3 DNA reads TGTGCCAGCGACAGGGGTGAGGGTGGCTACACCTTC. It yields the protein CASDRGEGGYTF.